Sequencing of this T cell receptor beta chain was carried out in a study of cytomegalovirus exposure and HLA in healthy donors. Comment on this clone: What it binds is not known.

Study-wide results and limits: When presence/absence was analysed, sequencing depth was taken to be roughly uniform across donors.

PCR primers comprised 60 Vbeta and 13 Jbeta primers. The data were produced by immunoSEQ multiplex PCR, yet TCRdb's version contains in-frame clones alone and is incomplete. The sample lists around 190,000 clones; over 70% were seen once. Germline values: CDR1 KGHSH, CDR2 LQKENI. Germline trimming cut 4 bases from V and 0 bases from J; bases unmatched to any gene: 10. The CDR3 sequence is 18 residues long. The sample consisted of PBMCs. The source of this sequence is a woman aged 45 to 65 in good health and CMV-seronegative. This sequence joins TRBV18 and TRBJ1-3; 9 bases fit TRBD1. The CDR3 bases are TGTGCCAGCTCACGGTCCACAGGGGGCATCCTCTCTGGAAACACCATATATTTT. Translation gives CASSRSTGGILSGNTIYF.